These 21 T cell receptor beta chains were all obtained from the same sample, sequenced in a study of T-cell memory formation after mild COVID-19 (dated by TCRdb to about 2021). Library preparation employed 5' RACE. The sample was run on an Illumina NovaSeq 6000. TCRdb's own reprocessing of the public reads used fastp at Q25 and MiXCR and kept productive beta chains. CDR3 protein duplicates are merged, each entry listing the most common genes and DNA. The sample table contains around 510,000 distinct CDR3 sequences; only one count was recorded for about a fifth of them. Roughly 8.3% of the sample is held by the ten biggest clonotypes. Sequenced: PBMCs or a T cell subset sorted from them (not recorded which). These receptor sequences come from an adult woman who had mild COVID-19 (a few samples of this study predate the infection). The sample titles of this study are shuffled in the database, so cell type and time point are left out; the donor was told from shared clones.

This chain uses TRBV6-2 or TRBV6-3 with TRBJ2-1; tentatively, D is TRBD1 or TRBD2 (6 bases each). The CDR3 contains 13 residues. Germline V lookup: CDR1 MNHEY, CDR2 SVGEGT. Trimming shortened V by 8 bases and J by 10 bases, and 18 bases separated the two germline ends. The CDR3 nucleotides read TGTGCCAGCGGGGGCTCTTCTAGCGACGAGCAGTTCTTC. Encoded protein: CASGGSSSDEQFF.

This clonotype was picked up one time. The CDR3 loop is CSAAALAINKNIQYF. Here the CDR3 DNA reads TGCAGTGCCGCAGCCTTAGCGATCAACAAAAACATTCAGTACTTC. The rearrangement links TRBV20-1 to TRBJ2-4, with D perhaps matching TRBD2 (5 bases). Trimming took off 6 bases at V and 3 bases at J, with 18 bases between the two ends. Germline V CDR1 and CDR2: DFQATT, SNEGSKA (reference sequence). The CDR3 contains 15 residues.

This clonotype turned up a few times. The chain has TRBV12-3 or TRBV12-4 and TRBJ1-2; no definite D call. This CDR3 has 13 amino acids. V lost 6 bases and J lost 0, with 8 bases in between. The CDR3 DNA follows: TGTGCCAGCAGGGACTTAGCTAACTATGGCTACACCTTC. Amino acids: CASRDLANYGYTF.

This clonotype was detected only a few times. A much larger clone differs from this one at a single base, so this may be a read error. The V call is TRBV7-2, the J call TRBJ2-3; no definite D call. V lost 3 bases, J lost 1 base, and 2 bases lay in between. The germline V gene has CDR1 SGHTA and CDR2 FQGNSA. This CDR3 spans 12 amino acids. The CDR3 sequence: CASSFRTDTQYF. In DNA form, the CDR3 reads TGTGCCAGCAGCTTCCGCACAGATACGCAGTATTTT.

This clonotype has just a few counts. The J gene is TRBJ1-5, the V gene TRBV23-1, with no clear D. TRBV23-1 counts as an open reading frame of uncertain function. The germline V and J ends were trimmed by 6 bases and 7 bases, with 10 bases remaining between them. This CDR3 is 12 amino acids long. As DNA, the CDR3 is TGCGCCAGCAGACCCCATTTACAGCCCCAGCATTTT. Encoded protein: CASRPHLQPQHF.

The chain combines TRBV14 with TRBJ2-3; maybe TRBD1 (5 bases). The germline V gene encodes CDR1 SGHDN and CDR2 FVKESK. The ends were cut back, 2 bases at V and 2 bases at J, with 8 bases in the middle. The length of the CDR3 is 14 residues. CDR3 sequence (DNA): TGTGCCAGCAGCCAAAGACAGCACACAGATACGCAGTATTTT. It is translated as CASSQRQHTDTQYF. The variable domain in full, completed from reference TRBV14 and TRBJ2-3, reads EAGVTQFPSHSVIEKGQTVTLRCDPISGHDNLYWYRRVMGKEIKFLLHFVKESKQDESGMPNNRFLAERTGGTYSTLKVQPAELEDSGVYFCASSQRQHTDTQYFGPGTRLTVL.

This clonotype was counted between two and nine times. The chain combines TRBV2 with TRBJ2-7; unclear D gene. Looked up from germline, CDR1 is SNHLY and CDR2 is FYNNEI. CDR3 size: 12 residues. Trimming took off 5 bases at V and 3 bases at J, with 8 bases between the two ends. The CDR3 DNA reads as TGTGCCAGCAGTAATCCGATCTACGAGCAGTACTTC. It translates to CASSNPIYEQYF. Full variable domain (remainder filled in from reference TRBV2 and TRBJ2-7): EPEVTQTPSHQVTQMGQEVILRCVPISNHLYFYWYRQILGQKVEFLVSFYNNEISEKSEIFDDQFSVERPDGSNFTLKIRSTKLEDSAMYFCASSNPIYEQYFGPGTRLTVT.

This chain uses TRBV11-3 with TRBJ2-1; D gene ambiguous. V was clipped by 1 base and J by 3 bases, with 10 bases between them. Germline V gene lookup returns CDR1 SGHNT and CDR2 YENEEA. This CDR3 has 15 residues. DNA of the CDR3: TGTGCCAGCAGCTTAGTGGTGTTAGGCTACAATGAGCAGTTCTTC. This codes for CASSLVVLGYNEQFF. Full variable domain (rest looked up from reference TRBV11-3 and TRBJ2-1): EAGVVQSPRYKIIEKKQPVAFWCNPISGHNTLYWYLQNLGQGPELLIRYENEEAVDDSQLPKDRFSAERLKGVDSTLKIQPAELGDSAVYLCASSLVVLGYNEQFFGPGTRLTVL.

In its sample, this clonotype was seen a few times. The genes are TRBV10-3 and TRBJ2-5; D unresolved. V lost 0 bases and J lost 5, with 7 bases in between. CDR1 and CDR2 (germline): ENHRY, SYGVKD. The CDR3 has 13 amino acids. The CDR3 nucleotides are TGTGCCATCAGTGAGTCCCTTGGGGAGACCCAGTACTTC. Amino acid sequence: CAISESLGETQYF.

CDR3 in DNA: TGCGCCAGCAGCTCCAGACTAGCGGGGGGGCACGAGCAGTACTTC. Protein: CASSSRLAGGHEQYF. This chain links TRBV5-1 with TRBJ2-7; 14 bases match TRBD2. The CDR3 is 15 amino acids. With V trimmed by 3 bases and J by 5 bases, 4 bases remained unmatched. Germline V CDR1 and CDR2: SGHRS, YFSETQ.

The chain joins TRBV18 to TRBJ1-2; perhaps TRBD1 as D (5 bases). This CDR3 contains 13 residues. Germline assignment: CDR1 KGHSH and CDR2 LQKENI. V was shortened by 2 bases and J by 8 bases, with 12 bases between the two germline ends. This CDR3 is CASSPSGSQGYTF. DNA for the CDR3: TGTGCCAGCTCACCATCAGGGTCCCAAGGCTACACCTTC.

This chain connects TRBV4-1 to TRBJ2-3; D might be TRBD1 (6 bases). Germline CDR1 and CDR2: MGHRA and YSYEKL. The V gene lost 3 bases and the J gene lost 2 bases, with 18 bases spanning the gap. The CDR3 extends over 17 amino acids. The CDR3 region is CASSHYFQGSHTDTQYF. The CDR3 DNA follows: TGCGCCAGCAGCCATTATTTTCAGGGGAGTCACACAGATACGCAGTATTTT.

The chain recombines TRBV7-9 with TRBJ2-3; 9 nucleotides align to TRBD2. Germline V lookup: CDR1 SEHNR, CDR2 FQNEAQ (reference sequence). Germline trimming cut 4 bases from V and 2 bases from J; bases unmatched to any gene: 13. The CDR3 has 18 amino acids. CDR3 DNA sequence: TGTGCCAGCAGCTCCGGACCTCTAGCGGGGATTAACACAGATACGCAGTATTTT. Translated, it gives CASSSGPLAGINTDTQYF.

This chain uses TRBV20-1 with TRBJ2-5; D unclear. V dropped 4 bases and J dropped 2 bases, with 17 bases sitting between them. Germline CDR1 and CDR2: DFQATT and SNEGSKA (reference sequence). The CDR3 sequence is 15 residues long. The CDR3: CSATPLVHMQETQYF. The CDR3 DNA reads as TGCAGTGCTACCCCTCTAGTGCACATGCAAGAGACCCAGTACTTC.

The sample holds a few counts of this clonotype. The chain joins TRBV7-2 to TRBJ2-7; D is perhaps TRBD2 (5 bases). The length of the CDR3 is 13 residues. Germline values: CDR1 SGHTA, CDR2 FQGNSA. V gave up 6 bases and J gave up 3 bases, with 12 bases separating them. The CDR3 loop is CASRRAANYEQYF. The CDR3 DNA follows: TGTGCCAGCAGACGAGCGGCGAACTACGAGCAGTACTTC.

This clonotype is a singleton in its sample. The V gene is TRBV5-1, the J gene TRBJ2-2, with 7 positions matching TRBD1. V lost 4 bases, J lost 4 bases, and 7 bases stayed unmatched. The germline V gene has CDR1 SGHRS and CDR2 YFSETQ. The CDR3 runs to 15 residues. The CDR3 DNA follows: TGCGCCAGCAGCCGGGTGACAGGGCGCACCGGGGAGCTGTTTTTT. Translated: CASSRVTGRTGELFF.

This clonotype showed up just a few times. The junction departs from the called germline gene at one end, perhaps through a read error. The rearrangement joins TRBV5-1 to TRBJ1-2; TRBD1 is a possible D gene (5 bases). Germline V lookup: CDR1 SGHRS, CDR2 YFSETQ. This CDR3 comprises 14 residues. CDR3 in amino acids: CASSLVGRLDGYTF. For the CDR3, the DNA is TGCGCCAGCAGTTTGGTGGGACGTCTTGATGGCTACACCTTC.

This clonotype was seen a handful of times. The gene calls are TRBV3-1 and TRBJ2-7; D is uncertain. CDR3 size: 13 residues. Germline V gene data show CDR1 as LGHDT and CDR2 as YNNKEL (reference sequence). Trimming cost V 1 base and J 6 bases, with 10 bases left between them. This chain's CDR3 is CASSQGNALEQYF. The CDR3 bases are TGTGCCAGCAGCCAAGGAAACGCTCTCGAGCAGTACTTC.

This CDR3 reads CASTAPTGWETQYF. For the CDR3, the DNA is TGTGCCAGCACCGCCCCGACAGGGTGGGAGACCCAGTACTTC. This chain connects TRBV2 to TRBJ2-5; 7 bases match TRBD1. Germline V lookup: CDR1 SNHLY, CDR2 FYNNEI. The CDR3 has 14 residues. Trimming at V came to 7 bases and at J to 5 bases, leaving 10 bases not matched to a gene. Looking up the rest from reference TRBV2 and TRBJ2-5 gives the full variable domain: EPEVTQTPSHQVTQMGQEVILRCVPISNHLYFYWYRQILGQKVEFLVSFYNNEISEKSEIFDDQFSVERPDGSNFTLKIRSTKLEDSAMYFCASTAPTGWETQYFGPGTRLLVL.

In the case of this clonotype: A junction end diverges from the germline sequence, so it may reflect a read error. V and J are TRBV4-2 and TRBJ2-5, with D perhaps matching TRBD1 or TRBD2 (5 bases each). This CDR3 region has 15 residues. Germline V CDR1 and CDR2: LGHNA, YNFKEQ. CDR3 loop: CVSSRYLRGRETQYF. The CDR3 DNA follows: TGTGTCAGCAGCCGGTATTTGAGGGGTCGAGAGACCCAGTACTTC.

The chain links TRBV5-4 to TRBJ2-3; the D is unclear. The CDR3 has 15 residues. Germline lookup yields CDR1 SGHNT and CDR2 YYREEE (reference sequence). V lost 0 bases to trimming and J lost 6 bases, with 14 bases between them. CDR3 region: CASSLGQRFKDTQYF. DNA of the CDR3: TGTGCCAGCAGCTTGGGCCAACGGTTTAAGGATACGCAGTATTTT.